This note documents a single T cell receptor beta chain sequence. Its target is unknown. Time point given: newly diagnosed GD, antithyroid drugs for less than 3 months. Making the TCR library involved RNA that had been extracted from PBMCs. This CDR3 is 15 amino acids long. Germline V gene lookup returns CDR1 SGHRS and CDR2 YFSETQ. Trimming took 2 bases from V and 0 from J, leaving 8 bases between them. The sample originates from a study of regulatory T cells in long-lasting Graves disease. Study outcomes and limitations: Segments TRBV28, TRBJ1-2 and TRBJ2-5 showed preferential usage in persistent disease.

With iRepertoire HTBI primers and Arm-PCR of CDR3 regions, TCR beta libraries were built. TCRdb independently ran MiXCR on the multiplex PCR reads; one entry per CDR3 protein. This table has 540,000 or so distinct CDR3 sequences, roughly 12% appearing once. The sample was also linked to a second study, of T cells in Graves' hyperthyroidism and ophthalmopathy. That work contributes: Progression to ophthalmopathy was predicted a median of approximately seven months early.

The V gene is TRBV5-1, the J gene TRBJ2-2; no reliable D call. This TCR derives from a man aged 25-45 years with Graves disease. The specimen comprised peripheral blood mononuclear cells (PBMCs), sampled at new diagnosis, from a patient treated with antithyroid drugs. CDR3 region: CASSLLWPNTGELFF. The CDR3 coding sequence is TGCGCCAGCAGCTTATTATGGCCGAACACCGGGGAGCTGTTTTTT.